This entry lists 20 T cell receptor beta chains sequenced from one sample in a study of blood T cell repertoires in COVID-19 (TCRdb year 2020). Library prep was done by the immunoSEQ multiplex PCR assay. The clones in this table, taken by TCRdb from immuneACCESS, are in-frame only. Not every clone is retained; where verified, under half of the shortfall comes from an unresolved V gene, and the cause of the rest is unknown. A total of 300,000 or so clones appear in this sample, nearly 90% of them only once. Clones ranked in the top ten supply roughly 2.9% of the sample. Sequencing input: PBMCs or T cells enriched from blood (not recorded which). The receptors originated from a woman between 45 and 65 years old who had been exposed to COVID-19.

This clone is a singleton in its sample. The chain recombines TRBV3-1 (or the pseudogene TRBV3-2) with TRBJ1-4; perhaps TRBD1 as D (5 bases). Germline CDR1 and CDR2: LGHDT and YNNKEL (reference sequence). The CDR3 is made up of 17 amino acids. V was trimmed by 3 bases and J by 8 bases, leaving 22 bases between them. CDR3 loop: CASSHGEGIGQREKLFF. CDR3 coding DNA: TGTGCCAGCAGCCACGGGGAGGGGATAGGCCAACGGGAAAAACTGTTTTTT.

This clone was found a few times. The CDR3 here is CASTMDRAYEQYF. DNA of the CDR3: TGTGCCAGCACCATGGACAGGGCCTACGAGCAGTACTTC. The genes are TRBV7-2 and TRBJ2-7; 8 bases fit TRBD1. There are 13 residues in the CDR3. Germline V CDR1 and CDR2: SGHTA, FQGNSA. With V trimmed by 7 bases and J by 2 bases, 4 bases remained unmatched.

Here the CDR3 DNA reads TGTGCCAGTAGTCTAGGGACAGGAGAGACCCAGTACTTC. This encodes CASSLGTGETQYF. The chain recombines TRBV19 with TRBJ2-5; 8 bases are shared with TRBD1. With V trimmed by 5 bases and J by 4 bases, 3 bases remained unmatched. The CDR3 covers 13 residues. Germline loops: CDR1 LNHDA, CDR2 SQIVND (reference sequence).

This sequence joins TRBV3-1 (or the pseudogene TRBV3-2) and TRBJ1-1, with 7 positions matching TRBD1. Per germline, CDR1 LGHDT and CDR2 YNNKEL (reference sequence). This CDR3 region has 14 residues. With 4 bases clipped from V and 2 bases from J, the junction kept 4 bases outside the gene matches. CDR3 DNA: TGTGCCAGCAGCCGCGGGACAGCAAACACTGAAGCTTTCTTT. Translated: CASSRGTANTEAFF.

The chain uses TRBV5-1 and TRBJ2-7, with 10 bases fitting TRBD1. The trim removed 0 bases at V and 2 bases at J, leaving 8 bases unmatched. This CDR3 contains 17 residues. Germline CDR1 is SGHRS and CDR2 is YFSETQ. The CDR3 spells CASSLGVDRGDPYEQYF. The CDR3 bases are TGCGCCAGCAGCTTGGGAGTGGACAGGGGGGATCCCTACGAGCAGTACTTC.

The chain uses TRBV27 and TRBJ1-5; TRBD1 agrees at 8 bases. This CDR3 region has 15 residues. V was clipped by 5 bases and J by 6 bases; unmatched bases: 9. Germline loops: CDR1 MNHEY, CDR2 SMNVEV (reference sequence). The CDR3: CASSNTGGRGQPQHF. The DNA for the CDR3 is TGTGCCAGCAGTAACACAGGGGGGCGAGGTCAGCCCCAGCATTTT.

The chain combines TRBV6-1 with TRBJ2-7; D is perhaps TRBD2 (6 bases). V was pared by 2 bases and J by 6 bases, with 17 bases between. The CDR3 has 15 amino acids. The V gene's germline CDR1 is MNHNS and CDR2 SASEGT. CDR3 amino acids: CASSERRVDGGEQYF. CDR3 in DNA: TGTGCCAGCAGTGAACGGAGGGTCGATGGCGGCGAGCAGTACTTC.

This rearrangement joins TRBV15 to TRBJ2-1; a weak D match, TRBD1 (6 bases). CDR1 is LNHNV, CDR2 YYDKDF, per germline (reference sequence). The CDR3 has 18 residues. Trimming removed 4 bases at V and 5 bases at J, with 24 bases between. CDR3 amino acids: CATSTPRAGTLYNNEQFF. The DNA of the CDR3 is TGTGCCACCAGCACCCCAAGGGCCGGGACACTGTATAACAATGAGCAGTTCTTC. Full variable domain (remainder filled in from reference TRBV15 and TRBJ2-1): DAMVIQNPRYQVTQFGKPVTLSCSQTLNHNVMYWYQQKSSQAPKLLFHYYDKDFNNEADTPDNFQSRRPNTSFCFLDIRSPGLGDTAMYLCATSTPRAGTLYNNEQFFGPGTRLTVL.

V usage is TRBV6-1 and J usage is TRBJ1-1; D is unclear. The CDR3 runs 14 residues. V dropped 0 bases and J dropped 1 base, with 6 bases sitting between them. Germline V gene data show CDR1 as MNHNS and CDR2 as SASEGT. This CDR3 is CASSEAWANTEAFF. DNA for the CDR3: TGTGCCAGCAGTGAAGCGTGGGCGAACACTGAAGCTTTCTTT.

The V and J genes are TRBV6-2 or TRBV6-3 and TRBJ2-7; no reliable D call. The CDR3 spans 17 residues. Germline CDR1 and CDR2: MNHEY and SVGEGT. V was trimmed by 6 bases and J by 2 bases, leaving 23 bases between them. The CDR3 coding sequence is TGTGCCAGCAGCCACCAGCCGGTGGCGGCACCAGCCTACGAGCAGTACTTC. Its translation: CASSHQPVAAPAYEQYF.

The CDR3 is CASRGTAATNEKLFF. The CDR3 bases are TGTGCCAGCAGGGGGACAGCTGCAACTAATGAAAAACTGTTTTTT. This chain joins TRBV2 and TRBJ1-4; TRBD1 aligns across 7 bases. This CDR3 is 15 amino acids long. Losses at the gene ends were 6 bases for V and 0 bases for J; bases not matched to a gene: 4. Germline V CDR1 and CDR2: SNHLY, FYNNEI.

The CDR3 spells CATQTAGGSGNTIYF. The CDR3 nucleotides are TGTGCCACCCAAACCGCAGGGGGCTCTGGAAACACCATATATTTT. The chain has TRBV10-3 and TRBJ1-3; 7 bases are a match to TRBD1. The J segment lost 0 bases and the V segment lost 10 bases, leaving 9 bases of the junction unmatched. Germline CDR1 and CDR2: ENHRY and SYGVKD. The CDR3 covers 15 residues.

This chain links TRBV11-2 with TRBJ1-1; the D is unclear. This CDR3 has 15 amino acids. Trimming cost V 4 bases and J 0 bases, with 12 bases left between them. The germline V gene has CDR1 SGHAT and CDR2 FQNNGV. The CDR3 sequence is CASSSRVAMNTEAFF. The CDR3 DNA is TGTGCCAGCAGCTCCCGGGTTGCGATGAACACTGAAGCTTTCTTT.

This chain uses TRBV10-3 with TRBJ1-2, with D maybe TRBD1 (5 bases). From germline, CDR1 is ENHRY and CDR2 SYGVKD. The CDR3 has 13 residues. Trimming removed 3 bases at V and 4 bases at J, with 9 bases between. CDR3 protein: CAISEDSIYGYTF. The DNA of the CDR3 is TGTGCCATCAGTGAAGACAGCATCTATGGCTACACCTTC.

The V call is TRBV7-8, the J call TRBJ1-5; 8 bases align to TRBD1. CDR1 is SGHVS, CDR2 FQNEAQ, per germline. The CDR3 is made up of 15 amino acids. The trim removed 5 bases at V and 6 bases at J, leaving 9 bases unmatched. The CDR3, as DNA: TGTGCCAGCAGCCCAATGCGGACAGGGAGTCAGCCCCAGCATTTT. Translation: CASSPMRTGSQPQHF.

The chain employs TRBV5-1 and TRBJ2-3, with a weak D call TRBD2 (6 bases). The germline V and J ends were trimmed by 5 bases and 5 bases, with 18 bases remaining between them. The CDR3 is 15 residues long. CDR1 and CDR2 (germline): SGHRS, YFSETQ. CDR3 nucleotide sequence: TGCGCCAGCAGTAGGCGCCTAGCGTCCGAAGATACGCAGTATTTT. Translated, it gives CASSRRLASEDTQYF.

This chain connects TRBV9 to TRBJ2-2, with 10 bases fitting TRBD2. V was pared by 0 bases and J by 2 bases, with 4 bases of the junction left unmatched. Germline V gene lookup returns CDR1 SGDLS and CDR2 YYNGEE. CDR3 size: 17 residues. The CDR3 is CASSVASGGANTGELFF. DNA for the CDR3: TGTGCCAGCAGCGTAGCAAGCGGGGGGGCCAACACCGGGGAGCTGTTTTTT.

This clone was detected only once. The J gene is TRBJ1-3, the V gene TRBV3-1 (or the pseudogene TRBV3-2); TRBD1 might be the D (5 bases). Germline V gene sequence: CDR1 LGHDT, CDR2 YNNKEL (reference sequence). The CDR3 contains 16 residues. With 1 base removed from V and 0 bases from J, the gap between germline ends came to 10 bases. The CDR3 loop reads CASSQGWGSSGNTIYF. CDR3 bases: TGTGCCAGCAGCCAAGGGTGGGGCTCCTCTGGAAACACCATATATTTT.

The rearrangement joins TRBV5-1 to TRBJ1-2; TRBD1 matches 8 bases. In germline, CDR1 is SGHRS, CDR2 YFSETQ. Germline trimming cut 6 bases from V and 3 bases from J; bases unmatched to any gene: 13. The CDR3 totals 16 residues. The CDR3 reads CASTSTRGQEDYGYTF. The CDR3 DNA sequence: TGCGCCAGCACCTCTACTCGGGGACAGGAAGACTATGGCTACACCTTC.

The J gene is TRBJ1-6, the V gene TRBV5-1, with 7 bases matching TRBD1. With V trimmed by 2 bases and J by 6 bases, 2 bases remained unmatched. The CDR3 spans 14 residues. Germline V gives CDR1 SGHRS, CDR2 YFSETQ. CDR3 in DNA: TGCGCCAGCAGCTTTGGACAGGTTAATTCACCCCTCCACTTT. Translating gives CASSFGQVNSPLHF.